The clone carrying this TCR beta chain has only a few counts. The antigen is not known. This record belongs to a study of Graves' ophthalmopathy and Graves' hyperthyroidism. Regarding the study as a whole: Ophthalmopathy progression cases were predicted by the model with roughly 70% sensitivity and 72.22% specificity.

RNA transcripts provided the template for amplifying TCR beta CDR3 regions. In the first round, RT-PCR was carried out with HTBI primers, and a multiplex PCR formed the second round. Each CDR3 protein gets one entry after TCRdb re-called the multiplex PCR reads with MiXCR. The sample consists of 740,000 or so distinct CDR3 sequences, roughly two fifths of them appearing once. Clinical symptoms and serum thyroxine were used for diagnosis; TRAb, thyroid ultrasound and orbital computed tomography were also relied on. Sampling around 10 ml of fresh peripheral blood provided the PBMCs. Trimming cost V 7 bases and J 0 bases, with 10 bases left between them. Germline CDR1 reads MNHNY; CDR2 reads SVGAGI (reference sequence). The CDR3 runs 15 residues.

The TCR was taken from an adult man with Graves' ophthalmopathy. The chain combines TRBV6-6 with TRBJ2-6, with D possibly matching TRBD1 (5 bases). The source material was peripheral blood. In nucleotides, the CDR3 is TGTGCCAGCACAAACCAGGGCTCTGGGGCCAACGTCCTGACTTTC. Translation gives CASTNQGSGANVLTF.